This T cell receptor (beta chain) was recovered during a study of regulatory T cells in long-lasting Graves disease. As for time point: persistent/refractory GD, antithyroid drugs over 5 years with positive TRAb. The TCR library used RNA extracted from PBMCs. According to the study, TCR beta libraries were built with iRepertoire HTBI primers and CDR3-region Arm-PCR. TCRdb re-called the multiplex PCR reads through MiXCR, storing one row per CDR3 protein. The repertoire consists of around 450,000 distinct CDR3 sequences, with 20% to 25% occurring once and the leading ten covering about 6.6%. Ten or more counts support this clonotype. This clonotype was sampled from a female donor with Graves disease. The source material was peripheral blood mononuclear cells (PBMCs), sampled when the disease was refractory, from a patient treated with antithyroid drugs.

Written as DNA, the CDR3 is TGTGCCAGCAGCTCAGGGACAGACTTACAGCCCCAGCATTTT. Protein product: CASSSGTDLQPQHF. The V call is TRBV7-9, the J call TRBJ1-5, with 7 bases aligning to TRBD1. Unmatched junction bases numbered 7, after V lost 4 bases and J lost 7 bases. In germline, CDR1 is SEHNR, CDR2 FQNEAQ (reference sequence). The CDR3 has 14 residues.